These 26 T cell receptor beta chains came from one sample sequenced in a study of cytomegalovirus exposure and HLA in healthy donors. Libraries were prepared by immunoSEQ multiplex PCR; TCRdb keeps only in-frame clonotypes and omits some of them. The sample consists of 75,000 to 90,000 clones, 95% of them appearing once. The sequencing input was PBMCs. The receptor source for this set is a woman younger than 30 in good health and CMV-seronegative.

The chain has TRBV7-2 and TRBJ2-7; no reliable D call. This CDR3 comprises 13 residues. Trimming took 1 base from V and 7 from J, leaving 11 bases between them. Germline V gene sequence: CDR1 SGHTA, CDR2 FQGNSA. In DNA form, the CDR3 reads TGTGCCAGCAGCTTAGATGTCCCTAGGGAGCAGTACTTC. Translated: CASSLDVPREQYF.

The sample holds one count of this clone. The chain has TRBV18 and TRBJ2-3, with 11 bases that match TRBD2. V was pared by 4 bases and J by 0 bases, with 9 bases of the junction left unmatched. This CDR3 is built from 18 residues. CDR1 is KGHSH, CDR2 LQKENI, per germline. CDR3 amino acids: CASSLSGTSGRSTDTQYF. DNA for the CDR3: TGTGCCAGCTCACTCTCCGGGACTAGCGGACGGAGCACAGATACGCAGTATTTT.

This chain joins TRBV4-3 and TRBJ2-3; no definite D call. V was cut by 0 bases and J by 4 bases, with 11 bases left in between. The CDR3 spans 15 residues. Germline V lookup: CDR1 LGHNA, CDR2 YSLEER. CDR3 in amino acids: CASSQDLVAADTQYF. The DNA of the CDR3 is TGCGCCAGCAGCCAAGATCTCGTGGCTGCAGATACGCAGTATTTT.

V gene TRBV28 combines with J gene TRBJ2-7, with TRBD1 matching over 8 bases. The CDR3 contains 16 residues. The V and J ends lost 3 bases and 4 bases, in that order; junction bases with no gene match: 11. CDR1 MDHEN and CDR2 SYDVKM come from the germline V gene. The CDR3 DNA is TGTGCCAGCAGTTTTAAGTTTGGGACAGGAGGGTACGAGCAGTACTTC. Translated: CASSFKFGTGGYEQYF.

The chain has TRBV5-4 and TRBJ1-1; 11 positions match TRBD1. Germline trimming cut 4 bases from V and 4 bases from J; bases unmatched to any gene: 6. This CDR3 region has 15 residues. From germline, CDR1 is SGHNT and CDR2 YYREEE (reference sequence). The CDR3 coding sequence is TGTGCCAGCAGCCTAACGGGACAGGGGGGCACTGAAGCTTTCTTT. It translates to CASSLTGQGGTEAFF.

This clone has only one observation. The chain recombines TRBV28 with TRBJ2-7; weak D call: TRBD1 (6 bases). With 7 bases removed from V and 0 bases from J, the gap between germline ends came to 10 bases. From germline, CDR1 is MDHEN and CDR2 SYDVKM. This CDR3 is built from 13 residues. This CDR3 is CASTTGSSYEQYF. In DNA, the CDR3 is TGTGCCAGCACCACAGGGAGCTCCTACGAGCAGTACTTC.

The genes are TRBV2 and TRBJ1-5; weak D call: TRBD1 (6 bases). The CDR3 totals 16 residues. Looked up from germline, CDR1 is SNHLY and CDR2 is FYNNEI. V was clipped by 7 bases and J by 2 bases, with 18 bases between them. In DNA form, the CDR3 reads TGTGCCAGCACCGGAACCAGGGGACGTGGCAATCAGCCCCAGCATTTT. It yields the protein CASTGTRGRGNQPQHF. Full variable domain (remainder filled in from reference TRBV2 and TRBJ1-5): EPEVTQTPSHQVTQMGQEVILRCVPISNHLYFYWYRQILGQKVEFLVSFYNNEISEKSEIFDDQFSVERPDGSNFTLKIRSTKLEDSAMYFCASTGTRGRGNQPQHFGDGTRLSIL.

This chain links TRBV4-1 with TRBJ2-7, with TRBD1 matching over 7 bases. Germline CDR1 reads MGHRA; CDR2 reads YSYEKL. With 3 bases clipped from V and 3 bases from J, the junction kept 5 bases outside the gene matches. CDR3 length: 14 amino acids. The CDR3 here is CASSHRQGHYEQYF. CDR3 nucleotides: TGCGCCAGCAGCCATCGACAGGGCCACTACGAGCAGTACTTC.

The chain carries TRBV6-6 and TRBJ1-1; 7 bases match TRBD1. The CDR3 extends over 14 amino acids. With 9 bases clipped from V and 5 bases from J, the junction kept 12 bases outside the gene matches. The germline CDR1 and CDR2 sequences are MNHNY and SVGAGI (reference sequence). CDR3 protein: CASPSGPGGTEAFF. As DNA, the CDR3 is TGTGCCAGTCCTTCGGGGCCAGGGGGAACTGAAGCTTTCTTT.

The rearrangement links TRBV6-5 to TRBJ2-7, with a possible D match to TRBD2 (6 bases). Trimming stripped 2 bases from V and 6 bases from J, with 14 bases between. This CDR3 has 14 residues. Germline V CDR1 and CDR2: MNHEY, SVGAGI. The CDR3 DNA reads TGTGCCAGCAGTTACGAACTAGCCGGACGCGAGCAGTACTTC. It specifies CASSYELAGREQYF.

CDR3 coding DNA: TGTGCCACCAGCAGCGGGACAGAGTCCTACGAGCAGTACTTC. Protein product: CATSSGTESYEQYF. The V gene is TRBV15, the J gene TRBJ2-7; 7 bases are a match to TRBD1. With 3 bases clipped from V and 1 base from J, the junction kept 3 bases outside the gene matches. CDR3 size: 14 residues. Germline CDR1 reads LNHNV; CDR2 reads YYDKDF (reference sequence).

This chain links TRBV10-3 with TRBJ2-7; possibly TRBD1 for D (5 bases). This CDR3 region has 13 residues. The germline CDR1 and CDR2 sequences are ENHRY and SYGVKD. Trimming took off 4 bases at V and 4 bases at J, with 11 bases between the two ends. The CDR3 here is CAISGDSSYEQYF. The CDR3 bases are TGTGCCATCAGTGGTGACAGCTCTTACGAGCAGTACTTC.

The CDR3 DNA reads as TGCGCCAGCAGCCCTAGACTAGCGGGGGAACCATACAATGAGCAGTTCTTC. This sequence encodes CASSPRLAGEPYNEQFF. This chain links TRBV4-3 with TRBJ2-1; 12 bases line up with TRBD2. CDR1 and CDR2 from the germline V gene are LGHNA and YSLEER. V lost 4 bases, J lost 4 bases, and 8 bases stayed unmatched. The CDR3 length is 17 residues.

The gene calls are TRBV7-2 and TRBJ2-7, with D possibly TRBD1 on 5 matching bases. CDR3 length equals 15 residues. In germline, CDR1 is SGHTA, CDR2 FQGNSA. Between the trimmed V and J ends, which lost 1 base and 0 bases, there was a span of 10 bases. The CDR3 region has the DNA TGTGCCAGCAGCTTAGAAGGGGTGGGCTCCTACGAGCAGTACTTC. Amino acids: CASSLEGVGSYEQYF.

V usage is TRBV6-6 and J usage is TRBJ2-5, with D perhaps TRBD1 (6 bases). Trimming stripped 6 bases from V and 5 bases from J, with 19 bases between. CDR1 is MNHNY and CDR2 is SVGAGI in the germline V gene (reference sequence). This CDR3 has 15 residues. This CDR3 is CASRDRTDRAETQYF. The CDR3 region has the DNA TGTGCCAGCAGGGACCGGACAGACCGCGCGGAGACCCAGTACTTC.

The chain recombines TRBV27 with TRBJ1-2; D gene unclear. Germline-derived CDR1 and CDR2 are MNHEY and SMNVEV (reference sequence). Between the trimmed V and J ends, which lost 5 bases and 5 bases, there was a span of 12 bases. CDR3 length equals 13 residues. CDR3 sequence (DNA): TGTGCCAGCAGTCAGATCCGGGGATATGGCTACACCTTC. Residues: CASSQIRGYGYTF.

This sequence joins TRBV11-2 and TRBJ2-2, with D uncertain. Germline V gives CDR1 SGHAT, CDR2 FQNNGV. This CDR3 contains 19 residues. Trimming cost V 3 bases and J 7 bases, with 27 bases left between them. Written as DNA, the CDR3 is TGTGCCAGCAGCTTCCGTACTCCGACTCGAGGCGCGAGGTTCGGGGAGCTGTTTTTT. This gives the protein CASSFRTPTRGARFGELFF. The complete variable domain, with remaining parts taken from reference TRBV11-2 and TRBJ2-2, reads EAGVAQSPRYKIIEKRQSVAFWCNPISGHATLYWYQQILGQGPKLLIQFQNNGVVDDSQLPKDRFSAERLKGVDSTLKIQPAKLEDSAVYLCASSFRTPTRGARFGELFFGEGSRLTVL.

This clone was picked up one time. The gene calls are TRBV7-9 and TRBJ1-5, with D perhaps matching TRBD1 (5 bases). This CDR3 has 15 amino acids. V lost 0 bases to trimming and J lost 5 bases, with 11 bases between them. The germline V gene encodes CDR1 SEHNR and CDR2 FQNEAQ (reference sequence). The CDR3 protein is CASSLATGGDQPQHF. As DNA, the CDR3 is TGTGCCAGCAGCTTAGCCACAGGTGGGGATCAGCCCCAGCATTTT.

This chain links TRBV5-8 with TRBJ1-2; possible D gene TRBD1, 6 bases. The germline CDR1 and CDR2 sequences are SGHTS and YDEGEE. Trimming removed 3 bases from V and 0 bases from J, with 24 bases in between. CDR3 size: 19 residues. In DNA, the CDR3 is TGTGCCAGCAGCTCCCTCGGTGAATATGTGACAGGCTCTAACTATGGCTACACCTTC. Amino acid sequence: CASSSLGEYVTGSNYGYTF.

The J gene is TRBJ1-4, the V gene TRBV4-2; D is perhaps TRBD1 (5 bases). V lost 9 bases to trimming and J lost 0 bases, with 17 bases between them. Germline V gives CDR1 LGHNA, CDR2 YNFKEQ. The CDR3 is 16 residues long. Here the CDR3 reads CASHGLAGATNEKLFF. The CDR3 bases are TGTGCCAGTCACGGTTTGGCGGGGGCAACTAATGAAAAACTGTTTTTT.

The chain has TRBV7-9 and TRBJ1-4; 7 nucleotides line up with TRBD1. The CDR3 runs to 15 residues. Germline trimming cut 8 bases from V and 8 bases from J; bases unmatched to any gene: 14. Germline V gene data show CDR1 as SEHNR and CDR2 as FQNEAQ (reference sequence). The CDR3 DNA sequence: TGTGCCAGCGGCAAGCTCGAGACAGGGAAGGAAAAACTGTTTTTT. Its protein is CASGKLETGKEKLFF.

V gene TRBV28 combines with J gene TRBJ1-5; TRBD1 is a possible D gene (5 bases). CDR3 length equals 17 residues. The germline V gene encodes CDR1 MDHEN and CDR2 SYDVKM. In DNA, the CDR3 is TGTGCTTCAGGACCAGGGTCCCCACGTTATAGCAATCAGCCCCAGCATTTT. Protein sequence: CASGPGSPRYSNQPQHF. Full variable domain (rest looked up from reference TRBV28 and TRBJ1-5): DVKVTQSSRYLVKRTGEKVFLECVQDMDHENMFWYRQDPGLGLRLIYFSYDVKMKEKGDIPEGYSVSREKKERFSLILESASTNQTSMYLCASGPGSPRYSNQPQHFGDGTRLSIL.

The rearrangement uses TRBV15 and TRBJ1-5; weak D call: TRBD1 (5 bases). The germline CDR1 and CDR2 sequences are LNHNV and YYDKDF (reference sequence). The CDR3 is made up of 16 amino acids. Trimming took off 5 bases at V and 2 bases at J, with 16 bases between the two ends. CDR3 in amino acids: CATSEGRRSGNQPQHF. In DNA, the CDR3 is TGTGCCACCAGCGAGGGGAGGAGATCGGGCAATCAGCCCCAGCATTTT. The full variable domain, with the rest looked up from reference TRBV15 and TRBJ1-5, is DAMVIQNPRYQVTQFGKPVTLSCSQTLNHNVMYWYQQKSSQAPKLLFHYYDKDFNNEADTPDNFQSRRPNTSFCFLDIRSPGLGDTAMYLCATSEGRRSGNQPQHFGDGTRLSIL.

The J gene is TRBJ2-1, the V gene TRBV5-4; D gene uncertain. The CDR3 length is 15 residues. Trimming cost V 1 base and J 0 bases, with 8 bases left between them. The germline CDR1 and CDR2 sequences are SGHNT and YYREEE (reference sequence). CDR3 in DNA: TGTGCCAGCAGCTTGCCTATAAGCTCCTACAATGAGCAGTTCTTC. As protein: CASSLPISSYNEQFF.

The J gene is TRBJ2-7, the V gene TRBV6-5, with TRBD2 matching 8 bases. Unmatched junction bases numbered 10, after V lost 1 base and J lost 5 bases. Looked up from germline, CDR1 is MNHEY and CDR2 is SVGAGI. This CDR3 spans 16 amino acids. The CDR3 sequence: CASSYLSGSGLDEQYF. The CDR3 nucleotides are TGTGCCAGCAGTTACTTGAGCGGGAGCGGTCTCGACGAGCAGTACTTC.

V gene TRBV28 combines with J gene TRBJ2-3; TRBD1 aligns across 10 bases. Germline-derived CDR1 and CDR2 are MDHEN and SYDVKM. J was trimmed by 0 bases and V by 3 bases; bases with no gene match: 9. The CDR3 has 18 amino acids. CDR3 bases: TGTGCCAGCAGTTTTTATTACGGGACAGGGGCAAGCACAGATACGCAGTATTTT. Amino acids: CASSFYYGTGASTDTQYF.